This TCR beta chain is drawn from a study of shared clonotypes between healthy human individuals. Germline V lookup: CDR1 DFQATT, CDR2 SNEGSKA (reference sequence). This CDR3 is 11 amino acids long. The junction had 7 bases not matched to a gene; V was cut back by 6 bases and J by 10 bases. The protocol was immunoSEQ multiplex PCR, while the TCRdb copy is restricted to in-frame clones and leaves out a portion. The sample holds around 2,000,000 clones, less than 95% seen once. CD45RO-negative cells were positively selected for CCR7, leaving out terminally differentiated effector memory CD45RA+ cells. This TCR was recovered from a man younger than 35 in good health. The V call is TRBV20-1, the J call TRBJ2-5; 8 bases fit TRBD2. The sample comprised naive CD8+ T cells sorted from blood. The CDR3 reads CSAGTSWIQYF. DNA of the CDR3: TGCAGTGCGGGGACTAGTTGGATCCAGTACTTC.